The rows below give T cell receptor beta chains drawn from one sample of a study of blood T cell repertoires in COVID-19. Assay: immunoSEQ multiplex PCR; the TCRdb copy retains only in-frame clones and omits some. The table records a few hundred thousand clones, around 88% of them present only once. Sequencing used PBMCs or T cells enriched from blood (not recorded which). All receptors derive from a woman aged 40-49 years with acute COVID-19. Both conserved end residues are part of each CDR3. A D gene is named only where the DNA matches it firmly. Clone size is given for some rows only: seen once, a few or many times, or a class if the clone is expanded.

CDR3nt: TGTGCCAGCAGGTACGGGGTGGACTATGGCTACACCTTC
CDR3aa: CASRYGVDYGYTF
v_gene: TRBV7-9
d_gene: NA
j_gene: TRBJ1-2
len: 13
abundance: NA

CDR3nt: TGTGCAATCGCGAGGACAGCCAACGAAACCGGGGAGCTGTTTTTT
CDR3aa: CAIARTANETGELFF
v_gene: TRBV12-2
d_gene: NA
j_gene: TRBJ2-2
len: 15
abundance: NA

CDR3nt: TGTGCCAGCAGCCACGACGCCCCGGACAGGGAGGAAAAACTGTTTTTT
CDR3aa: CASSHDAPDREEKLFF
v_gene: TRBV3-1/TRBV3-2
d_gene: TRBD1
j_gene: TRBJ1-4
len: 16
abundance: NA

CDR3nt: TGCGCCAGCAGCCATCGACTAGTCTTCGATGAGCAGTTCTTC
CDR3aa: CASSHRLVFDEQFF
v_gene: TRBV5-1
d_gene: NA
j_gene: TRBJ2-1
len: 14
abundance: NA

CDR3nt: TGTGCCAGCAGCCTAACGGGGCAGCCCCAGCATTTT
CDR3aa: CASSLTGQPQHF
v_gene: TRBV3-1/TRBV3-2
d_gene: NA
j_gene: TRBJ1-5
len: 12
abundance: once

CDR3nt: TGTGCCAGCAGCTCCCAGGGTCCAGATGAAAAACTGTTTTTT
CDR3aa: CASSSQGPDEKLFF
v_gene: TRBV5-6
d_gene: NA
j_gene: TRBJ1-4
len: 14
abundance: NA

CDR3nt: TGTGCCAGCAGCTTCACCGGGGATAAAAGGACCGGGGAGCTGTTTTTT
CDR3aa: CASSFTGDKRTGELFF
v_gene: TRBV7-9
d_gene: NA
j_gene: TRBJ2-2
len: 16
abundance: NA

CDR3nt: TGTGCCAGCACCTCCAGACTAGCGTCCGGGGAGCTGTTTTTT
CDR3aa: CASTSRLASGELFF
v_gene: TRBV6-5
d_gene: TRBD2
j_gene: TRBJ2-2
len: 14
abundance: NA

CDR3nt: TGTGCCAGCAGCCAAGATCCTGGCGGAATCACCGGGGAGCTGTTTTTT
CDR3aa: CASSQDPGGITGELFF
v_gene: TRBV4-2
d_gene: NA
j_gene: TRBJ2-2
len: 16
abundance: once

CDR3nt: TGTGCCAGCAGTGGCGAGGGGAGGGGCAATCAGCCCCAGCATTTT
CDR3aa: CASSGEGRGNQPQHF
v_gene: TRBV28
d_gene: NA
j_gene: TRBJ1-5
len: 15
abundance: NA

CDR3nt: TGCGCCAGCAGCGCTGACAGGGGGCCTGCTGGCTACACCTTC
CDR3aa: CASSADRGPAGYTF
v_gene: TRBV5-1
d_gene: TRBD1
j_gene: TRBJ1-2
len: 14
abundance: NA

CDR3nt: TGTGCCACCAGTGATTCTGCGCGGCAGCGGTTCTTC
CDR3aa: CATSDSARQRFF
v_gene: TRBV24-1
d_gene: NA
j_gene: TRBJ2-1
len: 12
abundance: NA

CDR3nt: TGTGCCTGGAGTGTAAATCCGGGACAGGGACACTGGGGCTACACCTTC
CDR3aa: CAWSVNPGQGHWGYTF
v_gene: TRBV30
d_gene: TRBD1
j_gene: TRBJ1-2
len: 16
abundance: once

CDR3nt: TGCGCCAGCAGCTTGACAGGGGAGAGCACTGAAGCTTTCTTT
CDR3aa: CASSLTGESTEAFF
v_gene: TRBV5-1
d_gene: TRBD1
j_gene: TRBJ1-1
len: 14
abundance: NA

CDR3nt: TGTGCCAGCCTTAGGGGACACCCCTACGAGCAGTACTTC
CDR3aa: CASLRGHPYEQYF
v_gene: TRBV28
d_gene: NA
j_gene: TRBJ2-7
len: 13
abundance: few

CDR3nt: TGTGCCAGCAGACGACAGGGGTTCGGGGAGCTGTTTTTT
CDR3aa: CASRRQGFGELFF
v_gene: TRBV6-5
d_gene: TRBD1
j_gene: TRBJ2-2
len: 13
abundance: NA

CDR3nt: TGTGCCTGGAGTCGAGGGACAGGGCAAGAGACCCAGTACTTC
CDR3aa: CAWSRGTGQETQYF
v_gene: TRBV30
d_gene: TRBD1
j_gene: TRBJ2-5
len: 14
abundance: NA

CDR3nt: TGTGCCAGCAGCTTAGTGACAGGGCATGGCTACACCTTC
CDR3aa: CASSLVTGHGYTF
v_gene: TRBV7-6
d_gene: TRBD1
j_gene: TRBJ1-2
len: 13
abundance: many

CDR3nt: TGTGCCAGTAGTATTGGCAGCCAAGAGACCCAGTACTTC
CDR3aa: CASSIGSQETQYF
v_gene: TRBV19
d_gene: NA
j_gene: TRBJ2-5
len: 13
abundance: NA

CDR3nt: TGTGCCTGGAGTGATCCCCCTGGCCAGGGGCGACATCAGCCCCAGCATTTT
CDR3aa: CAWSDPPGQGRHQPQHF
v_gene: TRBV30
d_gene: NA
j_gene: TRBJ1-5
len: 17
abundance: NA

CDR3nt: TGTGCCAGCAGCCTCCCGACCGGGGAAGGTGGAAACACCATATATTTT
CDR3aa: CASSLPTGEGGNTIYF
v_gene: TRBV3-1/TRBV3-2
d_gene: NA
j_gene: TRBJ1-3
len: 16
abundance: NA

CDR3nt: TGTGCCAGCAGTCAGGGATATACTGAAGCTTTCTTT
CDR3aa: CASSQGYTEAFF
v_gene: TRBV6-2/TRBV6-3
d_gene: NA
j_gene: TRBJ1-1
len: 12
abundance: NA

CDR3nt: TGTGCCAGCAGCCAAGAGCTCGACCGGGTTGGGTCACCCCTCCACTTT
CDR3aa: CASSQELDRVGSPLHF
v_gene: TRBV3-1/TRBV3-2
d_gene: NA
j_gene: TRBJ1-6
len: 16
abundance: NA

CDR3nt: TGTGCCAGCAGCCAAGAAGGCGGCAGGGGATATCAGCCCCAGCATTTT
CDR3aa: CASSQEGGRGYQPQHF
v_gene: TRBV4-2
d_gene: NA
j_gene: TRBJ1-5
len: 16
abundance: few

CDR3nt: TGTGCCAGCAGCGTTACCATGGACAGTCAGCCCCAGCATTTT
CDR3aa: CASSVTMDSQPQHF
v_gene: TRBV9
d_gene: NA
j_gene: TRBJ1-5
len: 14
abundance: NA

CDR3nt: TGTGCCAGCAGCTGGGGCAGCGGGCCCCTGGGGAATGAGCAGTTCTTC
CDR3aa: CASSWGSGPLGNEQFF
v_gene: TRBV5-6
d_gene: NA
j_gene: TRBJ2-1
len: 16
abundance: NA

CDR3nt: TGTGCCAGCAGTACGAGGCGGAGGGAGACCCAGTACTTC
CDR3aa: CASSTRRRETQYF
v_gene: TRBV2
d_gene: NA
j_gene: TRBJ2-5
len: 13
abundance: NA

CDR3nt: TGTGCCAGCAGGGTCGGGACTAGCGGTAGCACAGATACGCAGTATTTT
CDR3aa: CASRVGTSGSTDTQYF
v_gene: TRBV5-4
d_gene: TRBD2
j_gene: TRBJ2-3
len: 16
abundance: few

CDR3nt: TGTGCCAGCAGCTTAGCCAGGGGGCAGGATGAAAAACTGTTTTTT
CDR3aa: CASSLARGQDEKLFF
v_gene: TRBV7-8
d_gene: TRBD1
j_gene: TRBJ1-4
len: 15
abundance: NA

CDR3nt: TGTGCCAGCAGTTTACGGGACAGGGGGCGGCTAGCGAGCCACAATGAGCAGTTCTTC
CDR3aa: CASSLRDRGRLASHNEQFF
v_gene: TRBV27
d_gene: TRBD1
j_gene: TRBJ2-1
len: 19
abundance: NA

CDR3nt: TGTGCCAGCAGCTTAGATCTTAGCTACGAAGATACGCAGTATTTT
CDR3aa: CASSLDLSYEDTQYF
v_gene: TRBV11-2
d_gene: NA
j_gene: TRBJ2-3
len: 15
abundance: NA

CDR3nt: TGTGCCAGCAGTCTAGCGGGAGGAGAGACCCAGTACTTC
CDR3aa: CASSLAGGETQYF
v_gene: TRBV6-5
d_gene: TRBD2
j_gene: TRBJ2-5
len: 13
abundance: NA

CDR3nt: TGTGCCAGCTCACCACCTTGGACTAGCGGGGTCTACAATGAGCAGTTCTTC
CDR3aa: CASSPPWTSGVYNEQFF
v_gene: TRBV18
d_gene: TRBD2
j_gene: TRBJ2-1
len: 17
abundance: NA

CDR3nt: TGTGCTAGTGGTTTTGGGGGGGATGGGGCCAACGTCCTGACTTTC
CDR3aa: CASGFGGDGANVLTF
v_gene: TRBV12-5
d_gene: TRBD2
j_gene: TRBJ2-6
len: 15
abundance: few

CDR3nt: TGTGCCAGCAGCGTAGGACCACGACAGGGCGGGGAAAAACTGTTTTTT
CDR3aa: CASSVGPRQGGEKLFF
v_gene: TRBV9
d_gene: TRBD1
j_gene: TRBJ1-4
len: 16
abundance: NA

CDR3nt: TGTGCCTGGAGTGCCGGACAGGGGCATAATTCACCCCTCCACTTT
CDR3aa: CAWSAGQGHNSPLHF
v_gene: TRBV30
d_gene: TRBD1
j_gene: TRBJ1-6
len: 15
abundance: NA

CDR3nt: TGTGCCAGCACCCCGGGACAGATAAATCAGCCCCAGCATTTT
CDR3aa: CASTPGQINQPQHF
v_gene: TRBV19
d_gene: TRBD1
j_gene: TRBJ1-5
len: 14
abundance: NA

CDR3nt: TGTGCCAGCAGAAGACAGGGTGGCCCCTATAATTCACCCCTCCACTTT
CDR3aa: CASRRQGGPYNSPLHF
v_gene: TRBV11-2
d_gene: TRBD1
j_gene: TRBJ1-6
len: 16
abundance: once

CDR3nt: TGCGCCACCAGGACAGGGACAGAGACCCAGTACTTC
CDR3aa: CATRTGTETQYF
v_gene: TRBV5-1
d_gene: TRBD1
j_gene: TRBJ2-5
len: 12
abundance: NA

CDR3nt: TGTGCCAGCAGTAAGACAGGGCAGATTCAGCCCCAGCATTTT
CDR3aa: CASSKTGQIQPQHF
v_gene: TRBV2
d_gene: TRBD1
j_gene: TRBJ1-5
len: 14
abundance: NA

CDR3nt: TGTGCCAGCAGTCCTGGGACAGGGGGGGCGACCCAGTACTTC
CDR3aa: CASSPGTGGATQYF
v_gene: TRBV2
d_gene: TRBD1
j_gene: TRBJ2-5
len: 14
abundance: NA

CDR3nt: TGTGCCAGCAAAGGGAGCGCCTATAATTCACCCCTCCACTTT
CDR3aa: CASKGSAYNSPLHF
v_gene: TRBV2
d_gene: NA
j_gene: TRBJ1-6
len: 14
abundance: NA

CDR3nt: TGTGCCAGCAGCTTAATAGGAGGGAATTGGGACGAGCAGTACTTC
CDR3aa: CASSLIGGNWDEQYF
v_gene: TRBV7-3
d_gene: NA
j_gene: TRBJ2-7
len: 15
abundance: few

CDR3nt: TGTGCCAGTAGTGTTTCGACTAGCGGGGTACCTATTGGCACCGGGGAGCTGTTTTTT
CDR3aa: CASSVSTSGVPIGTGELFF
v_gene: TRBV19
d_gene: TRBD2
j_gene: TRBJ2-2
len: 19
abundance: NA

CDR3nt: TGTGCCAGCAGTTTCTCCCATGGCTACACCTTC
CDR3aa: CASSFSHGYTF
v_gene: TRBV28
d_gene: NA
j_gene: TRBJ1-2
len: 11
abundance: NA

CDR3nt: TGTGCCACCGGGGCGGCCTCCTACGAGCAGTACTTC
CDR3aa: CATGAASYEQYF
v_gene: TRBV15
d_gene: NA
j_gene: TRBJ2-7
len: 12
abundance: NA

CDR3nt: TGTGCCAGTAGTATAGTTGGCGGGAGATGGTCCTACGAGCAGTACTTC
CDR3aa: CASSIVGGRWSYEQYF
v_gene: TRBV19
d_gene: TRBD2
j_gene: TRBJ2-7
len: 16
abundance: NA

CDR3nt: TGTGCCAGCAGCGTAGGTGGCACAGGGGGCCCTGGAAACACCATATATTTT
CDR3aa: CASSVGGTGGPGNTIYF
v_gene: TRBV9
d_gene: TRBD1
j_gene: TRBJ1-3
len: 17
abundance: NA

CDR3nt: TGTGCCAGTAGGCCGATTAGTGGACAGGGTGTCGGGGAGCTGTTTTTT
CDR3aa: CASRPISGQGVGELFF
v_gene: TRBV19
d_gene: TRBD1
j_gene: TRBJ2-2
len: 16
abundance: NA

CDR3nt: TGTGCCAGCAGGGGCCCAGGATCTGGAAACACCATATATTTT
CDR3aa: CASRGPGSGNTIYF
v_gene: TRBV6-5
d_gene: NA
j_gene: TRBJ1-3
len: 14
abundance: NA

CDR3nt: TGTGCCAGCAGTACTACAGGACAGGTTCTCTATGGCTACACCTTC
CDR3aa: CASSTTGQVLYGYTF
v_gene: TRBV6-5
d_gene: TRBD1
j_gene: TRBJ1-2
len: 15
abundance: NA

CDR3nt: TGTGCCAGCAGTTATCGTCAGGGGAATCAGCCCCAGCATTTT
CDR3aa: CASSYRQGNQPQHF
v_gene: TRBV6-2/TRBV6-3
d_gene: NA
j_gene: TRBJ1-5
len: 14
abundance: NA